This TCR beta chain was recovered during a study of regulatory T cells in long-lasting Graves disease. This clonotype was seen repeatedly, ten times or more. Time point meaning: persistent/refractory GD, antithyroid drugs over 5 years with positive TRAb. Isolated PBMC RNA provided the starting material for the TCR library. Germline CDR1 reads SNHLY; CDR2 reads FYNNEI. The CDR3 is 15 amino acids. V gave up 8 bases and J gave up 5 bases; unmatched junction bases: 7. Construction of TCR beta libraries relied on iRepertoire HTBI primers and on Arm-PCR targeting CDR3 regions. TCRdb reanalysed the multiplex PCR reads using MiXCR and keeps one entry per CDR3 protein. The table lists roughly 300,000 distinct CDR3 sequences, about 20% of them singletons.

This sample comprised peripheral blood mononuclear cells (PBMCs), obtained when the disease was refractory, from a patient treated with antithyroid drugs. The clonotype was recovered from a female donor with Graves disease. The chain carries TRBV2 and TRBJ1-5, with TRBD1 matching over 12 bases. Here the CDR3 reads CASFPGQGAYQPQHF. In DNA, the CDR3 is TGTGCCAGCTTTCCGGGACAGGGGGCTTATCAGCCCCAGCATTTT.